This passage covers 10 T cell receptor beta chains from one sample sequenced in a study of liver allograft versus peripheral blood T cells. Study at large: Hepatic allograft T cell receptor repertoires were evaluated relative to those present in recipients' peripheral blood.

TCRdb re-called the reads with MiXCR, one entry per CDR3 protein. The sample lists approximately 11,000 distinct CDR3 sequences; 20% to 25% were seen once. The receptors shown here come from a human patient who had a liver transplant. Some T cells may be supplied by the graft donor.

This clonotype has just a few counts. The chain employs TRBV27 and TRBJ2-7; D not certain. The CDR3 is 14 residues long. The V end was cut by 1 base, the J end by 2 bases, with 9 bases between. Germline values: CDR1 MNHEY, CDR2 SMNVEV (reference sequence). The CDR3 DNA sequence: TGTGCCAGCAGTTTATTGCGGCAGGCCTACGAGCAGTACTTC. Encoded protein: CASSLLRQAYEQYF.

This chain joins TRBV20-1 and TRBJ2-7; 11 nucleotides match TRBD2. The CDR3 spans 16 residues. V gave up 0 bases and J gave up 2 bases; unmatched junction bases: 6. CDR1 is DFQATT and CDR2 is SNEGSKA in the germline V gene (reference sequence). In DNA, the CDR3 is TGCAGTGCTAGAGATCTGACTAGCGGGATCCCCTACGAGCAGTACTTC. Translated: CSARDLTSGIPYEQYF.

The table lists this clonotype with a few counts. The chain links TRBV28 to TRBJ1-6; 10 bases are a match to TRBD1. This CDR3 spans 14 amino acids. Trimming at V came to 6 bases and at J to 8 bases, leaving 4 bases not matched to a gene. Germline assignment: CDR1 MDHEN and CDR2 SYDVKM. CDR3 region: CASRADRGHSPLHF. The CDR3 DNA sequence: TGTGCCAGCAGGGCAGACAGGGGGCATTCACCCCTCCACTTT.

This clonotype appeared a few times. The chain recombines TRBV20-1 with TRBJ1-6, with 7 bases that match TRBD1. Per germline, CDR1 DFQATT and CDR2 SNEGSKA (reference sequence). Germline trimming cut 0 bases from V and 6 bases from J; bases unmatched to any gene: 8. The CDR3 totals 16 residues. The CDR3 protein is CSARDRVTGSNSPLHF. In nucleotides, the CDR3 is TGCAGTGCTAGAGATCGAGTGACAGGGAGTAATTCACCCCTCCACTTT.

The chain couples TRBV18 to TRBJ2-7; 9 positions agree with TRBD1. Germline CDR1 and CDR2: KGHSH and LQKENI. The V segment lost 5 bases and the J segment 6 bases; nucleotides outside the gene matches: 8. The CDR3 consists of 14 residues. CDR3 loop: CASSTGGIWGEQYF. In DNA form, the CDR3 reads TGTGCCAGCTCAACAGGGGGCATCTGGGGCGAGCAGTACTTC. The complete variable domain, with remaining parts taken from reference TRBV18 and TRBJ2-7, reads NAGVMQNPRHLVRRRGQEARLRCSPMKGHSHVYWYRQLPEEGLKFMVYLQKENIIDESGMPKERFSAEFPKEGPSILRIQQVVRGDSAAYFCASSTGGIWGEQYFGPGTRLTVT.

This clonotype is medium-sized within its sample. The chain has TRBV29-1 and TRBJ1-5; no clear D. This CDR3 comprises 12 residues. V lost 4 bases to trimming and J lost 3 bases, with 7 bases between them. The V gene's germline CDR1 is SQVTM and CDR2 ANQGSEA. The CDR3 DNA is TGCAGCGTTGGAAACTTCAATCAGCCCCAGCATTTT. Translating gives CSVGNFNQPQHF.

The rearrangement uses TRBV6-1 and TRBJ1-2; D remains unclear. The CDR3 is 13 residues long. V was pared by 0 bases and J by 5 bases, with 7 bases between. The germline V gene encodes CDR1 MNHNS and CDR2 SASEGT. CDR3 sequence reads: CASSEALVYGYTF. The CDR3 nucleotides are TGTGCCAGCAGTGAAGCGTTAGTATATGGCTACACCTTC.

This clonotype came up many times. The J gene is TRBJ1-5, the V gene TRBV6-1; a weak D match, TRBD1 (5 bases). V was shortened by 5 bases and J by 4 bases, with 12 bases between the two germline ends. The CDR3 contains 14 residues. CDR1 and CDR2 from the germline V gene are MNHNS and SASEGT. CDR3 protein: CASSPGTQNQPQHF. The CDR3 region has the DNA TGTGCCAGCAGTCCCGGGACTCAGAATCAGCCCCAGCATTTT.

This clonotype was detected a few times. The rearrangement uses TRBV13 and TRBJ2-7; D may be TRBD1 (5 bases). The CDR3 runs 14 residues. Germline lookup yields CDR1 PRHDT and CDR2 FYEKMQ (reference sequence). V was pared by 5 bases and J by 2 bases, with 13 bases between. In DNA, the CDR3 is TGTGCCAGCAGCCCCCACAGGTTTGCCTACGAGCAGTACTTC. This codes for CASSPHRFAYEQYF.

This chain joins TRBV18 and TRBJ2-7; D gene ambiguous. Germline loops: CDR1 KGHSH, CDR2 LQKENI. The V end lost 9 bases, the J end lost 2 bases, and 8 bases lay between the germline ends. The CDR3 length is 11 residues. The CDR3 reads CARSPAYEQYF. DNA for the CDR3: TGTGCCAGATCCCCTGCCTACGAGCAGTACTTC.